This T cell receptor (beta chain) appears in the sequencing data of a study of blood T cell repertoires in COVID-19. For the study at large: Sources were T cells, B-cell-depleted T cells, or PBMCs; the material itself was cDNA or gDNA.

Here immunoSEQ multiplex PCR was the method, and the copy in TCRdb shows in-frame clones only, minus some. The sample includes roughly 90,000 clones, about 88% seen only once; the top ten take around 5.3%. The CDR3 runs to 14 residues. CDR1 is GTSNPN, CDR2 SVGIG, per germline (reference sequence). The germline V and J ends were trimmed by 1 base and 1 base, with 8 bases remaining between them. Sequencing used peripheral blood. The sequence was collected from a man between 35 and 55 years old with acute or convalescent COVID-19. The chain links TRBV30 to TRBJ1-5, with D unclear. CDR3 nucleotides: TGTGCCTGGAGTGGTGCGTGGAGCAATCAGCCCCAGCATTTT. Translation: CAWSGAWSNQPQHF.